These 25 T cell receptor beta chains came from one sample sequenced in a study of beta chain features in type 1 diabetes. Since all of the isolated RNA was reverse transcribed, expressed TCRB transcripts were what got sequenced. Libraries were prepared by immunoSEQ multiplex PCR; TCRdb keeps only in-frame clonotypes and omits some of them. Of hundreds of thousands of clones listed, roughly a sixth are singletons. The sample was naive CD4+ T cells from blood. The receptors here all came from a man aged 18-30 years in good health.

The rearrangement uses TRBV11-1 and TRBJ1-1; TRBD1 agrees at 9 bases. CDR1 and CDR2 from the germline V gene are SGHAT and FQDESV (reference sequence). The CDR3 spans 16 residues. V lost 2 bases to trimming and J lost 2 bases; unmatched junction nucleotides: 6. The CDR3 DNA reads TGTGCCAGCAGCTTAAGTCCGGGACAGGGCAACACTGAAGCTTTCTTT. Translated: CASSLSPGQGNTEAFF.

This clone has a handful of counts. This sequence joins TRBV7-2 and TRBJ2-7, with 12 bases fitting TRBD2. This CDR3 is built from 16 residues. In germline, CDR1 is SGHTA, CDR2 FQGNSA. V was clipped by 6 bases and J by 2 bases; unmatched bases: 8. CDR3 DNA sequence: TGTGCCAGCAGTTCCACGACTAGCGGGAGACCCTACGAGCAGTACTTC. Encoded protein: CASSSTTSGRPYEQYF. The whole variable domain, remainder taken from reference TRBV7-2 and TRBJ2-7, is GAGVSQSPSNKVTEKGKDVELRCDPISGHTALYWYRQSLGQGLEFLIYFQGNSAPDKSGLPSDRFSAERTGGSVSTLTIQRTQQEDSAVYLCASSSTTSGRPYEQYFGPGTRLTVT.

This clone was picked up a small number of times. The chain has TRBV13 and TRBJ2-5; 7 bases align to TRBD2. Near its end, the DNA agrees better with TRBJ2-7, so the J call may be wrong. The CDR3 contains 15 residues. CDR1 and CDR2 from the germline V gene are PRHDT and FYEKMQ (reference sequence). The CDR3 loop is CASSPGGGISYEQYF. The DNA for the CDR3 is TGTGCCAGCAGCCCGGGAGGCGGGATCTCCTACGAGCAGTACTTC.

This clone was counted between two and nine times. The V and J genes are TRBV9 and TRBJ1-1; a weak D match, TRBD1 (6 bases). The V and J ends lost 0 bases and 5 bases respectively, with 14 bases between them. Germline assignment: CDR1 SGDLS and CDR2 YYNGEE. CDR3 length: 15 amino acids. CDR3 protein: CASSVVGAVGTEAFF. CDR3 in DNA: TGTGCCAGCAGCGTAGTGGGGGCGGTGGGAACTGAAGCTTTCTTT.

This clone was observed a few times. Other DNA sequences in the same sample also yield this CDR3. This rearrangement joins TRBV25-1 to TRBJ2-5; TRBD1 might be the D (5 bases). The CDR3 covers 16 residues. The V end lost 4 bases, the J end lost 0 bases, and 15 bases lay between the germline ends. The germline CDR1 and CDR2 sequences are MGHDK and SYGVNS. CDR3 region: CASSVRQGPYQETQYF. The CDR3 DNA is TGTGCCAGCAGTGTGAGGCAGGGCCCGTACCAAGAGACCCAGTACTTC.

CDR3 region: CASSSQGGEQYF. CDR3 in DNA: TGTGCCAGCAGCTCCCAGGGCGGCGAGCAGTACTTC. The chain employs TRBV7-3 and TRBJ2-7; D perhaps matches TRBD1 (5 bases). Germline lookup yields CDR1 SGHTA and CDR2 FQGTGA. The CDR3 is 12 amino acids. The germline V and J ends were trimmed by 4 bases and 6 bases, with 10 bases remaining between them.

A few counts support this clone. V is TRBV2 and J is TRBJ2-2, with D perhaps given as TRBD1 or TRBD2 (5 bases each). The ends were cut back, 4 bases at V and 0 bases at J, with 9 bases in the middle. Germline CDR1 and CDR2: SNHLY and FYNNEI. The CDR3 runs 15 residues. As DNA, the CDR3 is TGTGCCAGCAGTGTTATGGGGGCGAACACCGGGGAGCTGTTTTTT. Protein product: CASSVMGANTGELFF. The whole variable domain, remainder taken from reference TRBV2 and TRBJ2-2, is EPEVTQTPSHQVTQMGQEVILRCVPISNHLYFYWYRQILGQKVEFLVSFYNNEISEKSEIFDDQFSVERPDGSNFTLKIRSTKLEDSAMYFCASSVMGANTGELFFGEGSRLTVL.

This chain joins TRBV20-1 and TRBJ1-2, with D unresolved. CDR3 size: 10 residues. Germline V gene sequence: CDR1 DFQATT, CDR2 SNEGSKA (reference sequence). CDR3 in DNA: TGCAGGGGTCCCTTAAGTGGCTACACCTTC. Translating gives CRGPLSGYTF.

The DNA for the CDR3 is TGTGCCAGCAGTTTAGATTTCGGGGACACTGAAGCTTTCTTT. Protein sequence: CASSLDFGDTEAFF. The rearrangement joins TRBV28 to TRBJ1-1; no firm D call. Trimming cost V 2 bases and J 3 bases, with 10 bases left between them. CDR1 is MDHEN and CDR2 is SYDVKM in the germline V gene. The CDR3 covers 14 residues.

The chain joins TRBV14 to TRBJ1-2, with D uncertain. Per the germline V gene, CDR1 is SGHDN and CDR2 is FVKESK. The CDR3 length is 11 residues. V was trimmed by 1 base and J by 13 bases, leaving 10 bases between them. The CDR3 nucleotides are TGTGCCAGCAGCCAAGGGGTTTCCTCCACCTTC. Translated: CASSQGVSSTF.

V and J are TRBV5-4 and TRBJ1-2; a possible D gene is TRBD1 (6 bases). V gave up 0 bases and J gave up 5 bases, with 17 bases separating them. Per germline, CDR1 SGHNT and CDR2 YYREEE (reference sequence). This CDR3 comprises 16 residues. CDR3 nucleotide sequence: TGTGCCAGCAGCTTGGAGGTTGTACAAGGGGGGTATGGCTACACCTTC. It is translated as CASSLEVVQGGYGYTF.

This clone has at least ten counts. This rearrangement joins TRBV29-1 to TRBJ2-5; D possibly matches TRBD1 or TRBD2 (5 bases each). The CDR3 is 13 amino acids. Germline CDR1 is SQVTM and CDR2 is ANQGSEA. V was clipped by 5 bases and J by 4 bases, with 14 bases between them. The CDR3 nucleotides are TGCAGCGTTCGACGTGTGGGGACAGAGACCCAGTACTTC. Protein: CSVRRVGTETQYF.

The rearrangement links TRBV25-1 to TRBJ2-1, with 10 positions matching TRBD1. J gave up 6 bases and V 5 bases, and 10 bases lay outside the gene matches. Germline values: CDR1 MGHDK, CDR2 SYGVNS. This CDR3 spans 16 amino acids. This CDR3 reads CASSYTGDRGPNEQFF. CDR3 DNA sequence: TGTGCCAGCAGTTATACGGGGGACAGGGGACCCAATGAGCAGTTCTTC.

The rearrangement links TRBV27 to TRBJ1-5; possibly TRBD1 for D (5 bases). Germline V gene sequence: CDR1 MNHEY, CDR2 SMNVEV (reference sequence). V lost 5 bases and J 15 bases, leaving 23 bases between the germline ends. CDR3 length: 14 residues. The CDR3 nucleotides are TGTGCCAGCAGTCTAAGAGGGGTCGTGACCACGTGGCATTTT. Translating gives CASSLRGVVTTWHF.

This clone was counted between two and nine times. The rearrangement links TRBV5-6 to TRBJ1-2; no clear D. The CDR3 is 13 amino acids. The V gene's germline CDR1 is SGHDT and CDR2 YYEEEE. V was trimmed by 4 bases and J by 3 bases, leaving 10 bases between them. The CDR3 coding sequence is TGTGCCAGCAGCCCCCAGGTTGACTATGGCTACACCTTC. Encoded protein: CASSPQVDYGYTF. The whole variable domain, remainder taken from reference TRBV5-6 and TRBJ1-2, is DAGVTQSPTHLIKTRGQQVTLRCSPKSGHDTVSWYQQALGQGPQFIFQYYEEEERQRGNFPDRFSGHQFPNYSSELNVNALLLGDSALYLCASSPQVDYGYTFGSGTRLTVV.

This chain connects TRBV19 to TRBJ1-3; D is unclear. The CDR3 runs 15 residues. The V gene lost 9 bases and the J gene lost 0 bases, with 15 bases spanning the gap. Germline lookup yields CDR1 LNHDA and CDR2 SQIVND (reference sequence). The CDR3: CASRPQILSGNTIYF. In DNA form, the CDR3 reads TGTGCCAGCCGCCCCCAGATCCTCTCTGGAAACACCATATATTTT. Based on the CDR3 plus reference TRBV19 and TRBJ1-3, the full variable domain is DGGITQSPKYLFRKEGQNVTLSCEQNLNHDAMYWYRQDPGQGLRLIYYSQIVNDFQKGDIAEGYSVSREKKESFPLTVTSAQKNPTAFYLCASRPQILSGNTIYFGEGSWLTVV.

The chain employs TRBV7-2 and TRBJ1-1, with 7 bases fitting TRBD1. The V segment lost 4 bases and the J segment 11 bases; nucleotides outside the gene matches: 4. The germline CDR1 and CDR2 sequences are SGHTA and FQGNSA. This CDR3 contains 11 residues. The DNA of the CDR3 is TGTGCCAGCAGCTCACGCAGGGGGGCTTTCTTT. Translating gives CASSSRRGAFF. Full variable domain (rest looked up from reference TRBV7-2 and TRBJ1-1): GAGVSQSPSNKVTEKGKDVELRCDPISGHTALYWYRQSLGQGLEFLIYFQGNSAPDKSGLPSDRFSAERTGGSVSTLTIQRTQQEDSAVYLCASSSRRGAFFGQGTRLTVV.

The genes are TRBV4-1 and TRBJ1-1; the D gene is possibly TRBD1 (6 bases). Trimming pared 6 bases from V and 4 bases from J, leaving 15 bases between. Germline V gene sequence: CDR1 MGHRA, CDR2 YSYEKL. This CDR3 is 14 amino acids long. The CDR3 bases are TGCGCCAGCAGGGGGGGTCGGGGGGCCACTGAAGCTTTCTTT. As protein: CASRGGRGATEAFF.

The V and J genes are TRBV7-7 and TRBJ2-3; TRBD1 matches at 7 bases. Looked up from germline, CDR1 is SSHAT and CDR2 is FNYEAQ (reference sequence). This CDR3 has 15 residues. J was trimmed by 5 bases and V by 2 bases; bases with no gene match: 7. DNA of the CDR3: TGTGCCAGCAGCTTATTACAGGGGCCCGTAGATACGCAGTATTTT. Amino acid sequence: CASSLLQGPVDTQYF.

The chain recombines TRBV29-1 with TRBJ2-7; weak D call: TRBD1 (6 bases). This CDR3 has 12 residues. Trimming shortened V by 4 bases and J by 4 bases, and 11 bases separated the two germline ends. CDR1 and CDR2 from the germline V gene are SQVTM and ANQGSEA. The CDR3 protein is CSVAQGGYEQYF. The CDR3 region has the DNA TGCAGCGTTGCACAGGGTGGATACGAGCAGTACTTC.

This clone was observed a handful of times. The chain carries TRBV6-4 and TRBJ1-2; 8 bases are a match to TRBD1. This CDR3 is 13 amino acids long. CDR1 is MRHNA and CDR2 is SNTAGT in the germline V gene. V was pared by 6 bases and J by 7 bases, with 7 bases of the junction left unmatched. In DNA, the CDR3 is TGTGCCAGCAGCCCCCTCACAGGGGGTGGCTACACCTTC. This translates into CASSPLTGGGYTF.

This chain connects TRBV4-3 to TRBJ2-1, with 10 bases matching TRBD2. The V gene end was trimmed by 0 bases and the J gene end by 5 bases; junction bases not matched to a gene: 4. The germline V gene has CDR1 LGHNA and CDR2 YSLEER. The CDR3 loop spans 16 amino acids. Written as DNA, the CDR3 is TGCGCCAGCAGCCAAGATCGACTAGCGGGCAACAATGAGCAGTTCTTC. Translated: CASSQDRLAGNNEQFF.

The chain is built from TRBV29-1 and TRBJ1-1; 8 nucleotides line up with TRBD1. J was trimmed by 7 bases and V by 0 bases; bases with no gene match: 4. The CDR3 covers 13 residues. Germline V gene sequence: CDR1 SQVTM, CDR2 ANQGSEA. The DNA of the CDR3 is TGCAGCGTTGAAGAGGAACAGGGGGATGAAGCTTTCTTT. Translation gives CSVEEEQGDEAFF. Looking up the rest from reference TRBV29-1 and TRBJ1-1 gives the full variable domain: SAVISQKPSRDICQRGTSLTIQCQVDSQVTMMFWYRQQPGQSLTLIATANQGSEATYESGFVIDKFPISRPNLTFSTLTVSNMSPEDSSIYLCSVEEEQGDEAFFGQGTRLTVV.

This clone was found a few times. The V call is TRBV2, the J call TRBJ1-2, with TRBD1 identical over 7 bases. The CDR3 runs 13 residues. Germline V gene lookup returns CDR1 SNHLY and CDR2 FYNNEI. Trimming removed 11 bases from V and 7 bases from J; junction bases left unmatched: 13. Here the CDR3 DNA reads TGTGCCTCAGGATCCGGGACAGTCTTTGGCTACACCTTC. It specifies CASGSGTVFGYTF. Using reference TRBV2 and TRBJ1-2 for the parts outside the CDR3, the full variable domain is EPEVTQTPSHQVTQMGQEVILRCVPISNHLYFYWYRQILGQKVEFLVSFYNNEISEKSEIFDDQFSVERPDGSNFTLKIRSTKLEDSAMYFCASGSGTVFGYTFGSGTRLTVV.

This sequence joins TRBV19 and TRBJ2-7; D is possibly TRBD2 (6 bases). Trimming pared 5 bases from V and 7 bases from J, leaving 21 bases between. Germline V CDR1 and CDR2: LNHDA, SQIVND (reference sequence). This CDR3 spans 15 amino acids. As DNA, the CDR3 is TGTGCCAGTAGTCCCGCCAGACTAGTCTCGGGTGAGCAGTACTTC. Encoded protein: CASSPARLVSGEQYF.